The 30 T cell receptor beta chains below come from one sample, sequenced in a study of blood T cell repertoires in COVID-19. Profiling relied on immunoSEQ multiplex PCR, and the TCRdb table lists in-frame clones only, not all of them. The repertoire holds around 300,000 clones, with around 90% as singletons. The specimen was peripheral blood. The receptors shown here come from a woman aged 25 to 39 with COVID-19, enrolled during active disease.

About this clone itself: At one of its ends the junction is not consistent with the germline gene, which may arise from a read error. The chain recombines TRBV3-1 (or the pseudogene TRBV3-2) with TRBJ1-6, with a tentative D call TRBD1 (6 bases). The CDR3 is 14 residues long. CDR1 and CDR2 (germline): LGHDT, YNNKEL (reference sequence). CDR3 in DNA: TGTGTCAGCAGCCTGACCGGGACACACTTACCCCTCCACTTT. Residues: CVSSLTGTHLPLHF.

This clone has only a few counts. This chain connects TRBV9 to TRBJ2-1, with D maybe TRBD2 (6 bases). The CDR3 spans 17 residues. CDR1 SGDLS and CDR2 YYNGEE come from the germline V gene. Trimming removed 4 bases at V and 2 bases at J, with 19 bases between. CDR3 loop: CASSLHGERATYNEQFF. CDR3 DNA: TGTGCCAGCAGCCTTCATGGGGAGCGGGCCACCTACAATGAGCAGTTCTTC.

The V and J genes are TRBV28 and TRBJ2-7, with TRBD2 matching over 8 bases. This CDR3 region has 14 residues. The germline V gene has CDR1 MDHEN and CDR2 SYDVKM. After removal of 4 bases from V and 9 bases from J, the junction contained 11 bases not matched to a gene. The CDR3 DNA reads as TGTGCCAGCAGTTCGCCCAGCCTTAGCGGGGCGCAGTACTTC. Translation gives CASSSPSLSGAQYF.

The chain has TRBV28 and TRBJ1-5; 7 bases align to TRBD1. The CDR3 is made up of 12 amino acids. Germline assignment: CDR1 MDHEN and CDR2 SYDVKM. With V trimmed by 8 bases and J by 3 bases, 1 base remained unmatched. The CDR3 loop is CASGTDNQPQHF. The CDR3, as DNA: TGTGCCAGCGGGACAGACAATCAGCCCCAGCATTTT.

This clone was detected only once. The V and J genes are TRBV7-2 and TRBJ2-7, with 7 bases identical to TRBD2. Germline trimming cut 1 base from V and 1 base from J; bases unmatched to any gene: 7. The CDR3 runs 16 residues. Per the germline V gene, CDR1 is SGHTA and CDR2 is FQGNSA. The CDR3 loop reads CASSLGPAGTSYEQYF. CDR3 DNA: TGTGCCAGCAGCTTAGGTCCAGCGGGGACTTCCTACGAGCAGTACTTC.

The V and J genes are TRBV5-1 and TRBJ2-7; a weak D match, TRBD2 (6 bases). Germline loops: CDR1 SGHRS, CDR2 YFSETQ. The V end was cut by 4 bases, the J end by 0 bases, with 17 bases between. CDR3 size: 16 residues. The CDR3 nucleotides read TGCGCCAGCAGCCCCACAAGGGCGGAGGGCTCCTACGAGCAGTACTTC. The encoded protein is CASSPTRAEGSYEQYF.

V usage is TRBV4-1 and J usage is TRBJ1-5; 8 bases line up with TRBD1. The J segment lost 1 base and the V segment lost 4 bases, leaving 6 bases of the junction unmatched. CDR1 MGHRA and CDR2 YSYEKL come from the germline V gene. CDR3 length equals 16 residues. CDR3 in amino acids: CASSPDRVSSNQPQHF. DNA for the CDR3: TGCGCCAGCAGCCCGGACAGGGTGTCAAGCAATCAGCCCCAGCATTTT.

The DNA for the CDR3 is TGTGCCAGCAGCCTCCAGGGGCGCACCGGGGAGCTGTTTTTT. This sequence encodes CASSLQGRTGELFF. The chain employs TRBV11-3 and TRBJ2-2, with TRBD1 as a possible D gene (6 bases). Germline V gives CDR1 SGHNT, CDR2 YENEEA. The CDR3 sequence is 14 residues long. With 5 bases removed from V and 4 bases from J, the gap between germline ends came to 11 bases.

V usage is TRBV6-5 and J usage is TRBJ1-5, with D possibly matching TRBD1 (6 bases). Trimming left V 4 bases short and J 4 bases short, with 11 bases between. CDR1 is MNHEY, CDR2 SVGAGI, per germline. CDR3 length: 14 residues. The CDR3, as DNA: TGTGCCAGCAGTTCTCGGGGGGCGAATCAGCCCCAGCATTTT. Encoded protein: CASSSRGANQPQHF.

The CDR3 reads CASSTQGGGDTQYF. The CDR3 DNA follows: TGTGCCAGTAGTACGCAGGGGGGAGGAGATACGCAGTATTTT. The chain is built from TRBV19 and TRBJ2-3; possible D gene TRBD1, 7 bases. V was shortened by 4 bases and J by 5 bases, with 13 bases between the two germline ends. Looked up from germline, CDR1 is LNHDA and CDR2 is SQIVND (reference sequence). The CDR3 totals 14 residues. The variable domain in full, completed from reference TRBV19 and TRBJ2-3, reads DGGITQSPKYLFRKEGQNVTLSCEQNLNHDAMYWYRQDPGQGLRLIYYSQIVNDFQKGDIAEGYSVSREKKESFPLTVTSAQKNPTAFYLCASSTQGGGDTQYFGPGTRLTVL.

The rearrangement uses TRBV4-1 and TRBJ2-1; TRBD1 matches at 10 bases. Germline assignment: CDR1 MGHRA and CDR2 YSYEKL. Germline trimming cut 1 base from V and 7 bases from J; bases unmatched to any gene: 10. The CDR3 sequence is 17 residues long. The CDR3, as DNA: TGCGCCAGCAGCCAAGGGACCCCGGGACAGGGGTTAAATGAGCAGTTCTTC. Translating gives CASSQGTPGQGLNEQFF.

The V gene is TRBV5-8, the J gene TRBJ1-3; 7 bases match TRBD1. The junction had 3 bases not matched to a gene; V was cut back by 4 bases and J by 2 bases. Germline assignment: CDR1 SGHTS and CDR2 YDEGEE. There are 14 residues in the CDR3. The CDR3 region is CASSLQGTGNTIYF. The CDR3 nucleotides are TGTGCCAGCAGCCTACAGGGGACTGGAAACACCATATATTTT.

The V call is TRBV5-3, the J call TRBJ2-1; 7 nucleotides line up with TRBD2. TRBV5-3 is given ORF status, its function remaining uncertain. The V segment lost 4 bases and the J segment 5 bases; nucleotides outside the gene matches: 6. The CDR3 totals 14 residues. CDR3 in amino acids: CARSTSGTNNEQFF. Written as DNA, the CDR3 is TGTGCCAGAAGCACCAGCGGGACGAACAATGAGCAGTTCTTC.

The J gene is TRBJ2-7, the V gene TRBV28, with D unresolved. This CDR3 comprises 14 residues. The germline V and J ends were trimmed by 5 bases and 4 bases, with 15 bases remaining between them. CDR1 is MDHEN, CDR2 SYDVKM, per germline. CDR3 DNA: TGTGCCAGCAGTGTGGGCCAAGCCCTTTACGAGCAGTACTTC. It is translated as CASSVGQALYEQYF.

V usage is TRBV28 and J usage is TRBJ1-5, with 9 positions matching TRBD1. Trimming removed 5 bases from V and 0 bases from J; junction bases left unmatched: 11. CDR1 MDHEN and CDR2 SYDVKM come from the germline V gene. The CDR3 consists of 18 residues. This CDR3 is CASSPIRTGELSNQPQHF. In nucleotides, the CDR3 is TGTGCCAGCAGTCCCATTAGGACAGGGGAACTTAGCAATCAGCCCCAGCATTTT.

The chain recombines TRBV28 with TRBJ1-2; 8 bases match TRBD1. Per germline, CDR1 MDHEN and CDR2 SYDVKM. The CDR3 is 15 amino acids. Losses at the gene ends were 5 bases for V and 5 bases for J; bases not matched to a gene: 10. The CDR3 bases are TGTGCCAGCAGTCCAACAGGGGGTACTTTTTATGGCTACACCTTC. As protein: CASSPTGGTFYGYTF.

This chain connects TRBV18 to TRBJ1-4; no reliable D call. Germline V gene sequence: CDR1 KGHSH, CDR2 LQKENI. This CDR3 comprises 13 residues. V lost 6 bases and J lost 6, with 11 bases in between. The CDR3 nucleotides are TGTGCCAGCTCGGCGACGGGGTATGAAAAACTGTTTTTT. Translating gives CASSATGYEKLFF.

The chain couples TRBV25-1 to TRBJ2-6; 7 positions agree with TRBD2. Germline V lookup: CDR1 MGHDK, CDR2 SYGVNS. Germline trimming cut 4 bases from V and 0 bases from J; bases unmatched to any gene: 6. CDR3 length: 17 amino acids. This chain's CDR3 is CASSGEGRGSGANVLTF. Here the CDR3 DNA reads TGTGCCAGCAGTGGGGAAGGGAGGGGCTCTGGGGCCAACGTCCTGACTTTC.

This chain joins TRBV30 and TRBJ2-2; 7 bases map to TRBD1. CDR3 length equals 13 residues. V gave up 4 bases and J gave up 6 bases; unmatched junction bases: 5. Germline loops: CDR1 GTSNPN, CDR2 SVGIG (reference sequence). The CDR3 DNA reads TGTGCCTGGACCCTCACAGGGGCCGGGGAGCTGTTTTTT. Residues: CAWTLTGAGELFF.

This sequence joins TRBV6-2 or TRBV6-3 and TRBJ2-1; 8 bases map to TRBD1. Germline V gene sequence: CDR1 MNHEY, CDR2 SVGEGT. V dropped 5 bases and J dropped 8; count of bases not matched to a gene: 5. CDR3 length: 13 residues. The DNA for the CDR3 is TGTGCCAGCAGTCGTGGACAGGGCCATGAGCAGTTCTTC. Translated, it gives CASSRGQGHEQFF.

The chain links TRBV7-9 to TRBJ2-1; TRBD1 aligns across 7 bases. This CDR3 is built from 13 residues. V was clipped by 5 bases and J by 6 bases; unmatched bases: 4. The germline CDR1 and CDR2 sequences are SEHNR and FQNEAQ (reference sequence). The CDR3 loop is CASSPQGVNEQFF. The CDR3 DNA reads TGTGCCAGCAGCCCCCAGGGGGTCAATGAGCAGTTCTTC.

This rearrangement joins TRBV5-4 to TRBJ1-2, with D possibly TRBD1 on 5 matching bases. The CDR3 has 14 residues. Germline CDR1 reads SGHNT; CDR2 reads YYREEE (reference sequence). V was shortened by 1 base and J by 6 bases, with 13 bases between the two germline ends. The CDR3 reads CASSLRGYQDGYTF. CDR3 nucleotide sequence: TGTGCCAGCAGCTTGAGGGGATATCAGGATGGCTACACCTTC.

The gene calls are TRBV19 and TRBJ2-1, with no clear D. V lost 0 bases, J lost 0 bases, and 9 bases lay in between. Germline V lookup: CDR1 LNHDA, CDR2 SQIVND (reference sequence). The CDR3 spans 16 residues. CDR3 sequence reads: CASSIDAASSYNEQFF. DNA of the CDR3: TGTGCCAGTAGTATAGATGCGGCGAGCTCCTACAATGAGCAGTTCTTC. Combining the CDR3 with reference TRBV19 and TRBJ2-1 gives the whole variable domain DGGITQSPKYLFRKEGQNVTLSCEQNLNHDAMYWYRQDPGQGLRLIYYSQIVNDFQKGDIAEGYSVSREKKESFPLTVTSAQKNPTAFYLCASSIDAASSYNEQFFGPGTRLTVL.

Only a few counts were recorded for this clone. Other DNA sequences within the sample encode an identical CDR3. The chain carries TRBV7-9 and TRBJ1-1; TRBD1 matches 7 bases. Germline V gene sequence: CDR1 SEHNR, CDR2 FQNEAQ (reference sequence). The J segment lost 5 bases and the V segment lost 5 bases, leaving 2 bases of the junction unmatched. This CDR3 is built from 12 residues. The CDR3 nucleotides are TGTGCCAGCAGCCAGGGGGGAACTGAAGCTTTCTTT. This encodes CASSQGGTEAFF.

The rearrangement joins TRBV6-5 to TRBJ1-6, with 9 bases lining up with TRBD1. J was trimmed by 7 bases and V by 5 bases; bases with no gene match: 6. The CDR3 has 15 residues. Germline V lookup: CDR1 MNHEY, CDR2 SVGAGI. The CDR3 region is CASSRRGQGNSPLHF. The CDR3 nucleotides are TGTGCCAGCAGTCGTAGGGGACAGGGAAATTCACCCCTCCACTTT.

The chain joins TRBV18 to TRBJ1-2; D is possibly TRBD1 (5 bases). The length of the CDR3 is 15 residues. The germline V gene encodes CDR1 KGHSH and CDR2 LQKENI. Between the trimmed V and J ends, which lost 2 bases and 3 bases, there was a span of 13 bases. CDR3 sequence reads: CASSPGRQGDYGYTF. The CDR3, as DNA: TGTGCCAGCTCACCAGGTCGTCAGGGTGACTATGGCTACACCTTC.

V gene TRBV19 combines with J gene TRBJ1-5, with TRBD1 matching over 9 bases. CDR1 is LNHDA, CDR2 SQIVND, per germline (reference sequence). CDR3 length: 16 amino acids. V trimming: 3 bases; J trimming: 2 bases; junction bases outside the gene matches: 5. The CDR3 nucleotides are TGTGCCAGTAGTATCGTACAGGGGGCGGGCAATCAGCCCCAGCATTTT. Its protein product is CASSIVQGAGNQPQHF.

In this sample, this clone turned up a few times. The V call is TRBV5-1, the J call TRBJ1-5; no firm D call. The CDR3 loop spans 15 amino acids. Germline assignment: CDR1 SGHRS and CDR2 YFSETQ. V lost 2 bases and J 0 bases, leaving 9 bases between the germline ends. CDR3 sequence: CASSLSSFSNQPQHF. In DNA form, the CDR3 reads TGCGCCAGCAGCTTAAGTAGTTTTAGCAATCAGCCCCAGCATTTT.

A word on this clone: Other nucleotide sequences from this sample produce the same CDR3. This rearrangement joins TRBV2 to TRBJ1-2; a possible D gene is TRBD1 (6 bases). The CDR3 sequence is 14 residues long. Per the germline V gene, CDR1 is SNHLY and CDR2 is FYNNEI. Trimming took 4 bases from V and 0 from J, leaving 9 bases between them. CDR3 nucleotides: TGTGCCAGCAGTGCACAGGGTGCTAACTATGGCTACACCTTC. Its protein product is CASSAQGANYGYTF.

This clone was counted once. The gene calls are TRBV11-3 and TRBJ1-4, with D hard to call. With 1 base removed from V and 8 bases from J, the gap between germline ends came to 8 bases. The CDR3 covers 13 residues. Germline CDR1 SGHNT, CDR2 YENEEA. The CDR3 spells CASSLALGEKLFF. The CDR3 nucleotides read TGTGCCAGCAGCTTAGCCCTCGGGGAAAAACTGTTTTTT.